These 15 T cell receptor beta chains were sequenced from one sample in a study of T cell repertoires in cytomegalovirus infection. Via MiXCR, TCRdb re-called the reads, giving one row per CDR3 protein. The sample has about 490,000 distinct CDR3 sequences, roughly 29% seen once. Sequenced material: PBMCs. The receptors derive from a human donor in good health (CMV status not recorded). Some clones in this sample may be carry-over from other donors' samples.

This clonotype was observed a handful of times. The chain links TRBV14 to TRBJ2-7; D unclear. This CDR3 has 14 residues. CDR1 is SGHDN, CDR2 FVKESK, per germline. V was shortened by 1 base and J by 7 bases, with 14 bases between the two germline ends. The CDR3 is CASSQVGLRPEQYF. The CDR3 DNA reads as TGTGCCAGCAGCCAAGTGGGTTTGCGGCCGGAGCAGTACTTC.

This clonotype was observed a few times. V and J are TRBV6-1 and TRBJ2-3; 8 nucleotides align to TRBD2. Germline trimming cut 4 bases from V and 1 base from J; bases unmatched to any gene: 7. From germline, CDR1 is MNHNS and CDR2 SASEGT. The CDR3 contains 16 residues. In nucleotides, the CDR3 is TGTGCCAGCAGTGGATGGGCGGGAGGTGGCACAGATACGCAGTATTTT. Its translation: CASSGWAGGGTDTQYF.

This rearrangement joins TRBV27 to TRBJ2-3, with 9 bases fitting TRBD2. Germline V gene lookup returns CDR1 MNHEY and CDR2 SMNVEV (reference sequence). The CDR3 runs to 17 residues. With V trimmed by 7 bases and J by 5 bases, 16 bases remained unmatched. The CDR3 is CASTPWGAGGPGDTQYF. For the CDR3, the DNA is TGTGCCAGCACCCCGTGGGGCGCGGGAGGGCCAGGAGATACGCAGTATTTT.

The CDR3 region is CASSFRQGRPYGYTF. The CDR3 DNA reads TGTGCCAGCAGTTTCCGACAGGGGCGACCGTATGGCTACACCTTC. The rearrangement links TRBV28 to TRBJ1-2; 8 positions agree with TRBD1. This CDR3 has 15 amino acids. Germline V lookup: CDR1 MDHEN, CDR2 SYDVKM. V lost 3 bases to trimming and J lost 5 bases; unmatched junction nucleotides: 8.

The sample holds a few counts of this clonotype. The rearrangement links TRBV29-1 to TRBJ2-1, with TRBD1 identical over 7 bases. V shed 6 bases and J 4 bases; nucleotides not matched to a gene: 3. CDR3 length: 12 amino acids. Germline values: CDR1 SQVTM, CDR2 ANQGSEA. CDR3 in DNA: TGCAGCGTGGGACAGCCTTACAATGAGCAGTTCTTC. It encodes CSVGQPYNEQFF.

In its sample, this clonotype was seen many times. The V and J genes are TRBV12-3 or TRBV12-4 and TRBJ1-5; D remains unclear. V lost 5 bases, J lost 0 bases, and 8 bases lay in between. The CDR3 covers 14 residues. The CDR3 DNA follows: TGTGCCAGCAGTGGGTGGGGTAGCAATCAGCCCCAGCATTTT. It is translated as CASSGWGSNQPQHF.

This clonotype appeared a few times. This chain connects TRBV10-3 to TRBJ2-3; unclear D gene. V was shortened by 4 bases and J by 4 bases, with 24 bases between the two germline ends. This CDR3 spans 18 amino acids. Germline lookup yields CDR1 ENHRY and CDR2 SYGVKD. Here the CDR3 reads CAISVSSFLFGFADTQYF. The CDR3 DNA reads as TGTGCCATCAGTGTATCCAGCTTTCTCTTTGGGTTCGCAGATACGCAGTATTTT.

This chain joins TRBV7-6 and TRBJ1-2; D is ambiguous. Germline V gene sequence: CDR1 SGHVS, CDR2 FNYEAQ. The V end was cut by 6 bases, the J end by 8 bases, with 16 bases between. The CDR3 is made up of 13 amino acids. CDR3 in DNA: TGTGCCAGCAGTTCTGTGGGATCCGTGGGCTACACCTTC. Protein product: CASSSVGSVGYTF.

This rearrangement joins TRBV7-9 to TRBJ1-5, with a weak D call TRBD1 (6 bases). There are 16 residues in the CDR3. CDR1 SEHNR and CDR2 FQNEAQ come from the germline V gene (reference sequence). The V and J ends lost 5 bases and 5 bases respectively, with 19 bases between them. The CDR3 spells CASSTLDRGLDQPQHF. The CDR3 DNA sequence: TGTGCCAGCAGCACTCTCGATCGGGGGCTGGATCAGCCCCAGCATTTT.

This clonotype was seen at least ten times. The chain uses TRBV7-2 and TRBJ2-7, with 9 bases that match TRBD2. The CDR3 is made up of 16 amino acids. V lost 5 bases and J lost 3; bases outside the gene matches: 11. Germline CDR1 and CDR2: SGHTA and FQGNSA. CDR3 DNA sequence: TGTGCCAGCAGCAAAACCACCGGGACTAGCTTCTACGAGCAGTACTTC. Translation: CASSKTTGTSFYEQYF.

This clonotype came up a few times. The rearrangement links TRBV29-1 to TRBJ1-2; 7 positions agree with TRBD1. The V gene's germline CDR1 is SQVTM and CDR2 ANQGSEA. The CDR3 totals 14 residues. V shed 4 bases, J shed 6 bases, and the junction held 11 bases outside the gene matches. This CDR3 is CSVGRDSVYDGYTF. The CDR3 DNA reads TGCAGCGTTGGCAGGGACAGTGTTTACGATGGCTACACCTTC.

This chain links TRBV27 with TRBJ1-6; no definite D call. The CDR3 is 14 residues long. In germline, CDR1 is MNHEY, CDR2 SMNVEV (reference sequence). V was trimmed by 6 bases and J by 10 bases, leaving 16 bases between them. The CDR3 DNA is TGTGCCAGCAGGGCGGGCGGCTTTAGATCACCCCTCCACTTT. It encodes CASRAGGFRSPLHF.

The genes are TRBV6-2 or TRBV6-3 and TRBJ1-5, with 10 positions matching TRBD1. Germline values: CDR1 MNHEY, CDR2 SVGEGT. V shed 6 bases and J 7 bases; nucleotides not matched to a gene: 9. This CDR3 spans 15 amino acids. The CDR3 sequence is CASSFRDRGEQPQHF. CDR3 bases: TGTGCCAGCAGCTTCCGGGACAGGGGTGAACAGCCCCAGCATTTT.

V is TRBV5-5 and J is TRBJ2-1; TRBD2 aligns across 8 bases. Germline values: CDR1 SGHKS, CDR2 YYEKEE (reference sequence). The CDR3 length is 16 residues. V was pared by 2 bases and J by 8 bases, with 12 bases of the junction left unmatched. The CDR3 is CASSFLPGGPHDEQFF. DNA for the CDR3: TGTGCCAGCAGCTTTTTGCCGGGAGGGCCCCACGATGAGCAGTTCTTC.

This clonotype was found a few times. The V and J genes are TRBV6-2 or TRBV6-3 and TRBJ1-5, with a tentative D call TRBD1 (6 bases). The CDR3 runs to 14 residues. Trimming took 0 bases from V and 12 from J, leaving 15 bases between them. CDR1 MNHEY and CDR2 SVGEGT come from the germline V gene. CDR3 protein: CASSYSDSVVGQHF. The DNA of the CDR3 is TGTGCCAGCAGTTACTCGGACAGCGTGGTGGGCCAGCATTTT.